The 25 T cell receptor beta chains in this list originate from one sample, sequenced in a study of OX40 agonist ivuxolimab in advanced cancers. Method: immunoSEQ multiplex PCR; TCRdb's copy keeps in-frame clones and lacks some. The sample lists 65,000 to 90,000 clones, approximately 90% seen once, with approximately 0.5% in the top ten. This sample comprised CD4+ or CD8+ T cells sorted from blood, obtained in a trial of the OX40 agonist ivuxolimab. The receptors derive from an adult with an advanced solid tumor such as melanoma, head and neck, liver or kidney cancer.

This rearrangement joins TRBV4-2 to TRBJ1-2, with 7 bases aligning to TRBD1. The junction had 7 bases not matched to a gene; V was cut back by 4 bases and J by 2 bases. Germline V gene sequence: CDR1 LGHNA, CDR2 YNFKEQ. The CDR3 has 15 residues. CDR3 sequence (DNA): TGTGCCAGCAGCCCCCCGGACAGGCCCAACTATGGCTACACCTTC. It codes for CASSPPDRPNYGYTF.

This clone has only a few counts. The chain recombines TRBV6-5 with TRBJ1-2; 11 bases match TRBD1. The CDR3 sequence is 12 residues long. V was clipped by 6 bases and J by 7 bases; unmatched bases: 1. CDR1 and CDR2 (germline): MNHEY, SVGAGI. The CDR3 nucleotides are TGTGCCAGCAGGGGACAGGGGGGTGGCTACACCTTC. Amino acids: CASRGQGGGYTF.

Only a few counts were recorded for this clone. V usage is TRBV7-6 and J usage is TRBJ1-4, with 11 bases matching TRBD1. Per the germline V gene, CDR1 is SGHVS and CDR2 is FNYEAQ. This CDR3 spans 15 amino acids. V lost 5 bases to trimming and J lost 14 bases; unmatched junction nucleotides: 13. CDR3 amino acids: CASSQDGTGGVRLFF. The CDR3 DNA reads as TGTGCCAGCAGCCAAGACGGGACAGGGGGTGTGAGGCTGTTTTTT.

In its sample, this clone was seen once. This chain's CDR3 is CASSAGSYEQYF. The CDR3 DNA reads TGTGCCAGTAGCGCAGGGTCCTACGAGCAGTACTTC. The rearrangement links TRBV19 to TRBJ2-7, with D perhaps matching TRBD1 (5 bases). From germline, CDR1 is LNHDA and CDR2 SQIVND (reference sequence). V lost 6 bases and J lost 1, with 7 bases in between. This CDR3 has 12 amino acids.

This clone was counted once. This chain uses TRBV2 with TRBJ2-2, with 8 positions matching TRBD1. In germline, CDR1 is SNHLY, CDR2 FYNNEI. V dropped 3 bases and J dropped 7; count of bases not matched to a gene: 7. The CDR3 has 15 residues. DNA of the CDR3: TGTGCCAGCAGTGATCCCCAGGGGGCCAACGGGGAGCTGTTTTTT. Residues: CASSDPQGANGELFF.

V usage is TRBV10-3 and J usage is TRBJ1-5; TRBD1 is a possible D gene (6 bases). The CDR3 consists of 14 residues. The germline V gene has CDR1 ENHRY and CDR2 SYGVKD. Trimming took 3 bases from V and 2 from J, leaving 8 bases between them. CDR3 DNA sequence: TGTGCCATCAGTGACAGGGGCGGCAATCAGCCCCAGCATTTT. Its translation is CAISDRGGNQPQHF.

The chain recombines TRBV7-8 with TRBJ2-1, with 10 bases that match TRBD2. Trimming took 2 bases from V and 4 from J; bases not matched to a gene: 2. The germline V gene encodes CDR1 SGHVS and CDR2 FQNEAQ. The CDR3 length is 15 residues. CDR3 nucleotides: TGTGCCAGCAGCTTACAACTAGCGGGGTACAATGAGCAGTTCTTC. This codes for CASSLQLAGYNEQFF.

The CDR3 sequence is CASSPGTGSRIEQYF. CDR3 DNA: TGTGCCAGCTCACCAGGGACAGGTTCGAGAATCGAGCAGTACTTC. The rearrangement joins TRBV18 to TRBJ2-7; TRBD1 agrees at 8 bases. Germline CDR1 KGHSH, CDR2 LQKENI. The V segment lost 2 bases and the J segment 6 bases; nucleotides outside the gene matches: 9. This CDR3 is built from 15 residues.

V gene TRBV28 combines with J gene TRBJ2-7; TRBD1 might be the D (6 bases). The length of the CDR3 is 15 residues. The germline gives CDR1 MDHEN, CDR2 SYDVKM. V was clipped by 4 bases and J by 3 bases, with 16 bases between them. The DNA for the CDR3 is TGTGCCAGCAGTTCTCAGGGGATACCGGTCTACGAGCAGTACTTC. Its protein product is CASSSQGIPVYEQYF.

V is TRBV18 and J is TRBJ2-4; D gene unclear. Per germline, CDR1 KGHSH and CDR2 LQKENI. V was clipped by 0 bases and J by 6 bases, with 9 bases between them. There are 14 residues in the CDR3. The CDR3 region is CASSPPSSGNIQYF. The DNA of the CDR3 is TGTGCCAGCTCACCACCCTCCTCGGGAAACATTCAGTACTTC.

The V call is TRBV28, the J call TRBJ1-6; 9 bases line up with TRBD1. The V gene's germline CDR1 is MDHEN and CDR2 SYDVKM. The V and J ends lost 2 bases and 9 bases, in that order; junction bases with no gene match: 2. The CDR3 spans 14 residues. The CDR3 region has the DNA TGTGCCAGCAGTTTAAGACAGGGGGGTTCACCCCTCCACTTT. Translated: CASSLRQGGSPLHF.

The V call is TRBV19, the J call TRBJ1-5; a weak D match, TRBD1 (5 bases). The length of the CDR3 is 14 residues. Germline V gene data show CDR1 as LNHDA and CDR2 as SQIVND (reference sequence). Trimming cost V 10 bases and J 0 bases, with 13 bases left between them. The CDR3 loop is CATHGGYSNQPQHF. The CDR3, as DNA: TGTGCCACCCATGGGGGGTATAGCAATCAGCCCCAGCATTTT.

The J gene is TRBJ2-1, the V gene TRBV5-1; 8 bases are shared with TRBD2. CDR3 length: 16 residues. V gave up 3 bases and J gave up 4 bases; unmatched junction bases: 9. Germline-derived CDR1 and CDR2 are SGHRS and YFSETQ. CDR3 coding DNA: TGCGCCAGCAGCTCACAGGGAACTAGCGGATACAATGAGCAGTTCTTC. It encodes CASSSQGTSGYNEQFF.

This chain uses TRBV6-5 with TRBJ1-4; TRBD1 matches at 10 bases. Germline V gene sequence: CDR1 MNHEY, CDR2 SVGAGI. V was pared by 6 bases and J by 8 bases, with 9 bases of the junction left unmatched. The CDR3 length is 15 residues. DNA of the CDR3: TGTGCCAGCAGAGACCTTGGACAGGGGGGGGAAAAACTGTTTTTT. It yields the protein CASRDLGQGGEKLFF.

The chain carries TRBV5-4 and TRBJ2-7; 10 nucleotides line up with TRBD2. The CDR3 is 16 amino acids. With 4 bases clipped from V and 6 bases from J, the junction kept 13 bases outside the gene matches. Germline-derived CDR1 and CDR2 are SGHNT and YYREEE (reference sequence). This CDR3 reads CASSPKREGPRGEQYF. For the CDR3, the DNA is TGTGCCAGCAGCCCGAAGCGGGAGGGCCCTCGGGGCGAGCAGTACTTC.

V is TRBV4-2 and J is TRBJ2-7; 9 bases align to TRBD2. V shed 5 bases, J shed 3 bases, and the junction held 8 bases outside the gene matches. Looked up from germline, CDR1 is LGHNA and CDR2 is YNFKEQ. The CDR3 covers 15 residues. Written as DNA, the CDR3 is TGTGCCAGCAGCTTGGGTAGCGGGAGATACTACGAGCAGTACTTC. Translating gives CASSLGSGRYYEQYF.

This rearrangement joins TRBV19 to TRBJ1-1, with TRBD1 identical over 7 bases. The junction had 9 bases not matched to a gene; V was cut back by 4 bases and J by 4 bases. This CDR3 region has 15 residues. Germline V CDR1 and CDR2: LNHDA, SQIVND (reference sequence). In DNA form, the CDR3 reads TGTGCCAGTAGTACATCCCCACCAGGGGGCACTGAAGCTTTCTTT. This encodes CASSTSPPGGTEAFF.

This chain links TRBV5-1 with TRBJ2-5, with 8 bases identical to TRBD2. The CDR3 is 14 residues long. With 1 base clipped from V and 1 base from J, the junction kept 0 bases outside the gene matches. The germline V gene encodes CDR1 SGHRS and CDR2 YFSETQ. This CDR3 reads CASSLTSGQETQYF. The CDR3 coding sequence is TGCGCCAGCAGCTTGACTAGCGGCCAAGAGACCCAGTACTTC.

This clone has only one observation. J is TRBJ1-4 and V is TRBV30; no clear D gene. The germline CDR1 and CDR2 sequences are GTSNPN and SVGIG (reference sequence). This CDR3 has 14 amino acids. V was trimmed by 1 base and J by 8 bases, leaving 14 bases between them. The CDR3 region is CAWSAGLPREKLFF. CDR3 DNA sequence: TGTGCCTGGAGTGCGGGCCTCCCAAGGGAAAAACTGTTTTTT.

The V and J genes are TRBV9 and TRBJ2-2, with D unclear. The V end lost 3 bases, the J end lost 6 bases, and 12 bases lay between the germline ends. There are 14 residues in the CDR3. The germline gives CDR1 SGDLS, CDR2 YYNGEE. The CDR3, as DNA: TGTGCCAGCAGCGCCCCCGGACCGGCCGGGGAGCTGTTTTTT. It specifies CASSAPGPAGELFF.

The chain links TRBV10-1 to TRBJ2-3; D remains ambiguous. The CDR3 loop spans 14 amino acids. Germline V gene sequence: CDR1 WNHNN, CDR2 SYGVQD (reference sequence). Trimming stripped 3 bases from V and 0 bases from J, with 7 bases between. The CDR3 region has the DNA TGCGCCAGCAGTGAACGGCAGAGCACAGATACGCAGTATTTT. Translated: CASSERQSTDTQYF.

The chain couples TRBV30 to TRBJ2-2; perhaps TRBD1 as D (6 bases). Trimming shortened V by 4 bases and J by 1 base, and 13 bases separated the two germline ends. The CDR3 sequence is 15 residues long. The germline V gene has CDR1 GTSNPN and CDR2 SVGIG (reference sequence). DNA of the CDR3: TGTGCCTGGAAAACGGGACACCTGAACACCGGGGAGCTGTTTTTT. This encodes CAWKTGHLNTGELFF.

This clone appeared a single time. The J gene is TRBJ2-3, the V gene TRBV6-5, with D perhaps TRBD1 (7 bases). CDR1 and CDR2 (germline): MNHEY, SVGAGI. The CDR3 length is 15 residues. V was cut by 0 bases and J by 4 bases, with 11 bases left in between. The CDR3 loop is CASSYSGRGADTQYF. CDR3 DNA: TGTGCCAGCAGTTACTCGGGCAGGGGGGCAGATACGCAGTATTTT.

This clone was seen only once. The V gene is TRBV9, the J gene TRBJ2-2; the match to TRBD1 covers 8 bases. Germline V gene sequence: CDR1 SGDLS, CDR2 YYNGEE. The CDR3 extends over 18 amino acids. With 3 bases clipped from V and 6 bases from J, the junction kept 16 bases outside the gene matches. The CDR3 DNA reads as TGTGCCAGCAGCGCCCTACTCCAGGGGGCGCAGGTCGCCGGGGAGCTGTTTTTT. It yields the protein CASSALLQGAQVAGELFF.

Details on this clone: This same CDR3 is encoded by further DNA sequences in the sample. The chain uses TRBV7-8 and TRBJ2-7; perhaps TRBD1 as D (6 bases). V lost 3 bases and J lost 2, with 8 bases in between. The CDR3 is made up of 13 amino acids. CDR1 SGHVS and CDR2 FQNEAQ come from the germline V gene. In nucleotides, the CDR3 is TGTGCCAGCAGCTTTACAGGGACCTACGAGCAGTACTTC. It is translated as CASSFTGTYEQYF.